These T cell receptor beta chains were read from a single sample in a study of blood T cells in healthy people across ages. TCRdb re-called the 5' RACE reads with MiXCR, one entry per CDR3 protein. The sample yields over a million distinct CDR3 sequences, 45% seen once. The specimen was blood. These receptors were obtained from a woman aged 55-75 years in good health. The CDR3 runs from the conserved cysteine through the conserved F or W. D genes are given only for firm matches. Where a row states a size, it is once, few, many or the class of an expanded clone; other rows omit it.

clone_size: many
v_call: TRBV29-1
j_call: TRBJ2-5
d_call: -
cdr3_nt: TGCAGCGTGGGACTGACTCAAGAGACCCAGTACTTC
cdr3_aa: CSVGLTQETQYF

clone_size: -
v_call: TRBV20-1
j_call: TRBJ2-1
d_call: -
cdr3_nt: TGCAGTGCTACCCCCTCGACCGGATTTGACAATGAGCAGTTCTTC
cdr3_aa: CSATPSTGFDNEQFF

clone_size: -
v_call: TRBV15
j_call: TRBJ2-1
d_call: TRBD1
cdr3_nt: TGTGCCACCAGCAGGGACAGGGAATCCGGTGAGCAGTTCTTC
cdr3_aa: CATSRDRESGEQFF

clone_size: -
v_call: TRBV12-3/TRBV12-4
j_call: TRBJ2-7
d_call: -
cdr3_nt: TGTGCCAGCAGGCCCAACGGGGGGCGCGAGCAGTACTTC
cdr3_aa: CASRPNGGREQYF

clone_size: few
v_call: TRBV28
j_call: TRBJ2-3
d_call: -
cdr3_nt: TGTGCCAGCAGTATCCCCAGGGATACGCAGTATTTT
cdr3_aa: CASSIPRDTQYF

clone_size: -
v_call: TRBV12-3/TRBV12-4
j_call: TRBJ1-4
d_call: -
cdr3_nt: TGTGCCAGCAGTTTAGTCGGATCTAGTGGAAAACTGTTTTTT
cdr3_aa: CASSLVGSSGKLFF

clone_size: many
v_call: TRBV7-2
j_call: TRBJ2-7
d_call: -
cdr3_nt: TGTGCCAGCAGCCTAGACCCTGGCGGGCTTTACGAGCAGTACTTC
cdr3_aa: CASSLDPGGLYEQYF

clone_size: -
v_call: TRBV7-2
j_call: TRBJ2-7
d_call: -
cdr3_nt: TGTGCCAGCAGCTTAGCCCGGGGTGTTAGCTCCTACGAGCAGTACTTC
cdr3_aa: CASSLARGVSSYEQYF

clone_size: once
v_call: TRBV7-8
j_call: TRBJ2-1
d_call: -
cdr3_nt: TGTGCCAGCAGCCAAACGGGCCTCCGACCGGGGGTACCGGGCAATGAGCAGTTCTTC
cdr3_aa: CASSQTGLRPGVPGNEQFF

clone_size: -
v_call: TRBV3-1
j_call: TRBJ2-7
d_call: -
cdr3_nt: TGTGCCAGCAGCCAAGGGCCTGAGAATTCCTACGAGCAGTACTTC
cdr3_aa: CASSQGPENSYEQYF

clone_size: few
v_call: TRBV6-2/TRBV6-3
j_call: TRBJ2-7
d_call: -
cdr3_nt: TGTGCCAGCAGTTACAATGGGTTTGAGCAGTACTTC
cdr3_aa: CASSYNGFEQYF

clone_size: -
v_call: TRBV9
j_call: TRBJ2-7
d_call: -
cdr3_nt: TGTGCCAGCAGTGCCGGGTGGGGAGGAATCTACGAGCAGTACTTC
cdr3_aa: CASSAGWGGIYEQYF

clone_size: -
v_call: TRBV12-3/TRBV12-4
j_call: TRBJ2-1
d_call: -
cdr3_nt: TGTGCCAGCAGCTCGACGCGGACAGGACTAGTGACTAATGAGCAGTTCTTC
cdr3_aa: CASSSTRTGLVTNEQFF

clone_size: few
v_call: TRBV12-3/TRBV12-4
j_call: TRBJ2-1
d_call: -
cdr3_nt: TGTGCCAGCAGTTTCCGGACAGTCTTAGGGCGGAGAACCTACAATGAGCAGTTCTTC
cdr3_aa: CASSFRTVLGRRTYNEQFF

clone_size: many
v_call: TRBV29-1
j_call: TRBJ2-7
d_call: TRBD2
cdr3_nt: TGCAGCGTTCAAACTAGCGAGCACTCCTACGAGCAGTACTTC
cdr3_aa: CSVQTSEHSYEQYF

clone_size: few
v_call: TRBV5-6
j_call: TRBJ2-3
d_call: TRBD2
cdr3_nt: TGTGCCAGCAGCTTGGGAAGCGGGAGGGCCAGAGATACGCAGTATTTT
cdr3_aa: CASSLGSGRARDTQYF

clone_size: -
v_call: TRBV24-1
j_call: TRBJ2-1
d_call: -
cdr3_nt: TGTGCCACCAGTGATCCGCAGGGGAGGGATCGGGTATACAATGAGCAGTTCTTC
cdr3_aa: CATSDPQGRDRVYNEQFF

clone_size: -
v_call: TRBV12-3/TRBV12-4
j_call: TRBJ2-5
d_call: TRBD2
cdr3_nt: TGTGCCAGCAGTGAAGCGGGAGGAGACCATGAGCAGTACTTC
cdr3_aa: CASSEAGGDHEQYF

clone_size: few
v_call: TRBV13
j_call: TRBJ2-3
d_call: TRBD2
cdr3_nt: TGTGCCAGCAGCTTAATTCCGGCTAGCGGGAGCACAGATACGCAGTATTTT
cdr3_aa: CASSLIPASGSTDTQYF

clone_size: once
v_call: TRBV11-2
j_call: TRBJ2-7
d_call: TRBD2
cdr3_nt: TGTGCCAGCAGCCGCTCCGCGGGGGGATACAACGAGCAGTACTTC
cdr3_aa: CASSRSAGGYNEQYF

clone_size: few
v_call: TRBV24-1
j_call: TRBJ2-1
d_call: -
cdr3_nt: TGTGCCACCAGTGATTTGGGAGGGGAGAACTACAATGAGCAGTTCTTC
cdr3_aa: CATSDLGGENYNEQFF

clone_size: -
v_call: TRBV15
j_call: TRBJ2-3
d_call: -
cdr3_nt: TGTGCCACCAGCAGAGATGTTGTGGGGGTGGGCACAGATACGCAGTATTTT
cdr3_aa: CATSRDVVGVGTDTQYF

clone_size: -
v_call: TRBV10-2
j_call: TRBJ2-5
d_call: -
cdr3_nt: TGCGCCAGCAGTGATTTCGGACAAGAGACCCAGTACTTC
cdr3_aa: CASSDFGQETQYF

clone_size: -
v_call: TRBV6-6
j_call: TRBJ2-1
d_call: -
cdr3_nt: TGTGCCAGCAGTTACTCGTGGTTCTTGAATGAGCAGTTCTTC
cdr3_aa: CASSYSWFLNEQFF

clone_size: few
v_call: TRBV27
j_call: TRBJ1-5
d_call: -
cdr3_nt: TGTGCCAGCAAGCCGACAGGAGCCAATCAGCCCCAGCATTTT
cdr3_aa: CASKPTGANQPQHF

clone_size: -
v_call: TRBV20-1
j_call: TRBJ2-7
d_call: TRBD2
cdr3_nt: TGCAGTGCTAGTTTAGGACTAGCTGACTACGAGCAGTACTTC
cdr3_aa: CSASLGLADYEQYF

clone_size: -
v_call: TRBV27
j_call: TRBJ2-7
d_call: TRBD1
cdr3_nt: TGTGCCAGCAGCCCGGGACAGGTACTGAACGAGCAGTACTTC
cdr3_aa: CASSPGQVLNEQYF

clone_size: -
v_call: TRBV9
j_call: TRBJ2-3
d_call: -
cdr3_nt: TGTGCCAGCGCCGGTGGACTTAGCACAGATACGCAGTATTTT
cdr3_aa: CASAGGLSTDTQYF

clone_size: once
v_call: TRBV12-3/TRBV12-4
j_call: TRBJ2-2
d_call: TRBD1
cdr3_nt: TGTGCCAGCAGTTTAGGCACAGGGGGCATAAACACCGGGGAGCTGTTTTTT
cdr3_aa: CASSLGTGGINTGELFF

clone_size: -
v_call: TRBV7-6
j_call: TRBJ1-2
d_call: TRBD1
cdr3_nt: TGTGCCAGCAGCTTAGCGGGACAGGGAGTTGGAGGCTACACCTTC
cdr3_aa: CASSLAGQGVGGYTF